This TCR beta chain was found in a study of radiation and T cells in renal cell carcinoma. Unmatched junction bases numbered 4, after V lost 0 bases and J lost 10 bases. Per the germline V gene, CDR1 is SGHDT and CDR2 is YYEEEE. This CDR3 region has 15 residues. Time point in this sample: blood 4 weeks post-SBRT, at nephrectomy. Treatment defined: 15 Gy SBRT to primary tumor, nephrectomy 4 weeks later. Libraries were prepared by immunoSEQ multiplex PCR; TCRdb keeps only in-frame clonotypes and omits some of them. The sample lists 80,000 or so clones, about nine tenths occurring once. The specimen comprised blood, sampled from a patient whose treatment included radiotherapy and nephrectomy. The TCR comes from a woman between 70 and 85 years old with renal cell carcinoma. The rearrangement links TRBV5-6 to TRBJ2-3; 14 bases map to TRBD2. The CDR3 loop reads CASSLATSGGAAQYF. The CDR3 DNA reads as TGTGCCAGCAGCTTGGCGACTAGCGGGGGGGCTGCGCAGTATTTT.